This T cell receptor beta chain was sequenced during a study of CD4 and CD8 cells across lung adenocarcinoma regions. This clonotype was counted many times. The CDR3 is made up of 17 amino acids. V shed 5 bases, J shed 3 bases, and the junction held 12 bases outside the gene matches. CDR1 and CDR2 from the germline V gene are SGHVS and FNYEAQ. One entry per CDR3 protein results from TCRdb running MiXCR on the PCR reads. The table records about 7,500 distinct CDR3 sequences, approximately 50% of them present only once. Source material: CD8+ T cells from the center of a lung tumor. The clonotype was recovered from a male donor with lung adenocarcinoma. The CD4 and CD8 labels of this study may be unreliable. The chain uses TRBV7-6 and TRBJ2-3, with 9 bases identical to TRBD2. Here the CDR3 reads CASSPTPSSGRTDTQYF. The DNA of the CDR3 is TGTGCCAGCAGCCCAACCCCCTCCAGCGGGAGGACAGATACGCAGTATTTT.